These 20 T cell receptor beta chains share one sample of origin, sequenced in a study of human versus mouse CDR3 diversity and MHC coevolution. Here immunoSEQ multiplex PCR was the method, and the copy in TCRdb shows in-frame clones only, minus some. The data hold tens of thousands of clones, with 80% to 95% observed a single time. Material for sequencing was naive CD4+ T cells from blood. As for subset: CD45RO-negative CD62L-positive naive CD4 T cells. Receptor source: a person between 25 and 70 years old in good health.

The chain combines TRBV7-9 with TRBJ2-1, with D possibly being TRBD2 (6 bases). The germline CDR1 and CDR2 sequences are SEHNR and FQNEAQ (reference sequence). Trimming took off 5 bases at V and 0 bases at J, with 17 bases between the two ends. The CDR3 contains 17 residues. The DNA for the CDR3 is TGTGCCAGCAGCCCCCGCACTTTAGCGGTCTCCTACAATGAGCAGTTCTTC. Translated, it gives CASSPRTLAVSYNEQFF.

The chain joins TRBV5-8 to TRBJ2-7, with 7 bases aligning to TRBD1. J was trimmed by 1 base and V by 5 bases; bases with no gene match: 9. CDR1 SGHTS and CDR2 YDEGEE come from the germline V gene. The CDR3 consists of 15 residues. The CDR3 nucleotides read TGTGCCAGCAGTTGGACCGGGACAGAGTCCTACGAGCAGTACTTC. This codes for CASSWTGTESYEQYF.

V and J are TRBV6-5 and TRBJ1-1; the match to TRBD1 covers 7 bases. The J segment lost 3 bases and the V segment lost 6 bases, leaving 10 bases of the junction unmatched. Germline V gene data show CDR1 as MNHEY and CDR2 as SVGAGI. The CDR3 totals 15 residues. The DNA for the CDR3 is TGTGCCAGCAGGGCCCAGAAGGGGGCATACACTGAAGCTTTCTTT. Amino acids: CASRAQKGAYTEAFF.

V and J are TRBV9 and TRBJ1-3; D unresolved. Germline CDR1 is SGDLS and CDR2 is YYNGEE. The V end was cut by 0 bases, the J end by 2 bases, with 9 bases between. There are 15 residues in the CDR3. The CDR3 sequence is CASSVGGEAGNTIYF. In DNA form, the CDR3 reads TGTGCCAGCAGCGTAGGCGGTGAGGCTGGAAACACCATATATTTT.

This clone came up a few times. This sequence joins TRBV6-5 and TRBJ2-3, with D possibly being TRBD2 (6 bases). Trimming took off 0 bases at V and 0 bases at J, with 10 bases between the two ends. Looked up from germline, CDR1 is MNHEY and CDR2 is SVGAGI. This CDR3 is built from 16 residues. The DNA of the CDR3 is TGTGCCAGCAGTTACTCGGGCGGGATTAGCACAGATACGCAGTATTTT. This sequence encodes CASSYSGGISTDTQYF.

The genes are TRBV9 and TRBJ2-1, with D possibly TRBD1 on 6 matching bases. Germline V gene lookup returns CDR1 SGDLS and CDR2 YYNGEE. V shed 3 bases and J shed 2 bases, with 21 bases lying between them. The CDR3 totals 18 residues. CDR3 loop: CASSGDQLGGGTYNEQFF. Written as DNA, the CDR3 is TGTGCCAGCAGCGGTGACCAGTTAGGGGGTGGGACCTACAATGAGCAGTTCTTC.

In DNA, the CDR3 is TGTGCCAGCAGCTCCCCCGGTAGGTCCGGGGGGGAGCAGTTCTTC. Amino acid sequence: CASSSPGRSGGEQFF. The chain employs TRBV7-2 and TRBJ2-1; 7 bases are shared with TRBD2. This CDR3 contains 15 residues. V trimming: 4 bases; J trimming: 10 bases; junction bases outside the gene matches: 13. The germline V gene encodes CDR1 SGHTA and CDR2 FQGNSA.

The chain uses TRBV5-6 and TRBJ1-3; D might be TRBD1 (5 bases). Germline loops: CDR1 SGHDT, CDR2 YYEEEE. Between the trimmed V and J ends, which lost 4 bases and 0 bases, there was a span of 14 bases. CDR3 length equals 16 residues. The CDR3 bases are TGTGCCAGCAGCACTCCCGACAGTTCCTCTGGAAACACCATATATTTT. Amino acids: CASSTPDSSSGNTIYF.

The rearrangement uses TRBV7-9 and TRBJ2-1; 7 nucleotides align to TRBD1. Germline-derived CDR1 and CDR2 are SEHNR and FQNEAQ (reference sequence). There are 13 residues in the CDR3. J lost 10 bases, V lost 4 bases, and 7 bases had no gene match. The CDR3 DNA is TGTGCCAGCAGCTACCGACAGGGAACGGAGCAGTTCTTC. Amino acids: CASSYRQGTEQFF.

The chain joins TRBV6-6 to TRBJ2-7; TRBD1 aligns across 9 bases. CDR3 size: 14 residues. V lost 6 bases, J lost 5 bases, and 8 bases stayed unmatched. Per germline, CDR1 MNHNY and CDR2 SVGAGI (reference sequence). CDR3 in DNA: TGTGCCAGCAGCCTAGGGACAGGGCTCGACGAGCAGTACTTC. As protein: CASSLGTGLDEQYF.

This clone was detected only once. CDR3 in amino acids: CASSYRGSGDNEQFF. For the CDR3, the DNA is TGTGCCAGCAGTTACAGGGGGTCAGGGGACAATGAGCAGTTCTTC. The rearrangement links TRBV7-9 to TRBJ2-1; TRBD1 agrees at 8 bases. There are 15 residues in the CDR3. V shed 6 bases and J 5 bases; nucleotides not matched to a gene: 9. Germline lookup yields CDR1 SEHNR and CDR2 FQNEAQ (reference sequence).

CDR3 nucleotide sequence: TGTGCCAGCAGCTCCCCATCCTTAGTATCCTACGAGCAGTACTTC. This sequence encodes CASSSPSLVSYEQYF. The V gene is TRBV6-6, the J gene TRBJ2-7, with unresolved D. The CDR3 is made up of 15 amino acids. Germline CDR1 MNHNY, CDR2 SVGAGI (reference sequence). The germline V and J ends were trimmed by 6 bases and 1 base, with 16 bases remaining between them.

This chain uses TRBV5-8 with TRBJ1-5; 8 bases fit TRBD1. The V segment lost 4 bases and the J segment 6 bases; nucleotides outside the gene matches: 3. The CDR3 consists of 13 residues. Germline V lookup: CDR1 SGHTS, CDR2 YDEGEE. The DNA of the CDR3 is TGTGCCAGCAGCCGCGACAGGGGTCAGCCCCAGCATTTT. It encodes CASSRDRGQPQHF.

The V call is TRBV6-5, the J call TRBJ1-6; D unclear. There are 11 residues in the CDR3. Trimming took 8 bases from V and 10 from J, leaving 9 bases between them. Germline loops: CDR1 MNHEY, CDR2 SVGAGI. CDR3 region: CASGRESPLHF. The CDR3 DNA reads as TGTGCCAGCGGGAGGGAATCACCCCTCCACTTT.

The chain has TRBV5-8 and TRBJ1-1; perhaps TRBD1 as D (6 bases). The V gene's germline CDR1 is SGHTS and CDR2 YDEGEE. This CDR3 spans 13 amino acids. The ends were cut back, 0 bases at V and 10 bases at J, with 13 bases in the middle. In nucleotides, the CDR3 is TGTGCCAGCAGCTTGGAACGGGCCAGGGGAGCTTTCTTT. As protein: CASSLERARGAFF.

The chain couples TRBV5-1 to TRBJ2-7; 8 bases agree with TRBD2. The CDR3 is 14 residues long. V shed 0 bases, J shed 4 bases, and the junction held 3 bases outside the gene matches. Germline loops: CDR1 SGHRS, CDR2 YFSETQ. DNA of the CDR3: TGCGCCAGCAGCTTGGAACGGGGGGGGTACGAGCAGTACTTC. Translation gives CASSLERGGYEQYF. Variable domain in full (rest from reference TRBV5-1 and TRBJ2-7): KAGVTQTPRYLIKTRGQQVTLSCSPISGHRSVSWYQQTPGQGLQFLFEYFSETQRNKGNFPGRFSGRQFSNSRSEMNVSTLELGDSALYLCASSLERGGYEQYFGPGTRLTVT.

This sequence joins TRBV7-9 and TRBJ1-2; 7 bases are a match to TRBD1. From germline, CDR1 is SEHNR and CDR2 FQNEAQ (reference sequence). This CDR3 comprises 16 residues. Trimming at V came to 1 base and at J to 3 bases, leaving 8 bases not matched to a gene. Written as DNA, the CDR3 is TGTGCCAGCAGCTTAGGACAGGGATTGGAGGACTATGGCTACACCTTC. Residues: CASSLGQGLEDYGYTF.

The chain links TRBV6-4 to TRBJ2-2; D perhaps matches TRBD1 (5 bases). V shed 6 bases and J shed 6 bases, with 11 bases lying between them. Germline V CDR1 and CDR2: MRHNA, SNTAGT. The length of the CDR3 is 13 residues. DNA for the CDR3: TGTGCCAGCAGGGGGCAAGTGGCCGGGGAGCTGTTTTTT. As protein: CASRGQVAGELFF.

The genes are TRBV5-4 and TRBJ2-5; perhaps TRBD1 as D (6 bases). Germline V gene sequence: CDR1 SGHNT, CDR2 YYREEE (reference sequence). The CDR3 has 13 amino acids. The ends were cut back, 4 bases at V and 1 base at J, with 8 bases in the middle. Written as DNA, the CDR3 is TGTGCCAGCAGCCCCAGGGGCCAAGAGACCCAGTACTTC. Translation: CASSPRGQETQYF.

Concerning this clone itself: One junction end does not reproduce the germline sequence, and a read error may be involved. J is TRBJ1-4 and V is TRBV5-1; unclear D gene. CDR3 length: 13 amino acids. Germline V lookup: CDR1 SGHRS, CDR2 YFSETQ. The CDR3 bases are TGCGCCAGCACCTTGAGCAGGAACGAAAAACTGTTTTTT. Amino acids: CASTLSRNEKLFF.